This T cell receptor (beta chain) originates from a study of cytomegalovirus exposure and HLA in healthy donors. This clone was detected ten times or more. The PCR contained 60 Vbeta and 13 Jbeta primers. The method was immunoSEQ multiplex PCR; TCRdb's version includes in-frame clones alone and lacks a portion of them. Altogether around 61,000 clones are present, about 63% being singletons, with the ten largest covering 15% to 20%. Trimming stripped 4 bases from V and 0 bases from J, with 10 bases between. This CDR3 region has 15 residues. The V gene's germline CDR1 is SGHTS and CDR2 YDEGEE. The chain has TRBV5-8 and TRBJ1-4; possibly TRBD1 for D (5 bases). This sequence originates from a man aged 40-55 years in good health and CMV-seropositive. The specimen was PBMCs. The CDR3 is CASSVQVATNEKLFF. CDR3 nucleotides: TGTGCCAGCAGCGTACAGGTAGCAACTAATGAAAAACTGTTTTTT.